This passage covers 4 T cell receptor beta chains from one sample sequenced in a study of shared clonotypes between healthy human individuals. Profiled with immunoSEQ multiplex PCR; TCRdb holds only in-frame clones, not every one. The sample gives hundreds of thousands of clones, around 79% of which show up once; approximately 13% is in the top ten. Sequenced: PBMCs. The receptors originated from a woman in her forties in good health. Some clones in this sample may be carry-over from other donors' samples.

The chain couples TRBV28 to TRBJ2-5; 8 nucleotides line up with TRBD1. The germline gives CDR1 MDHEN, CDR2 SYDVKM. After removal of 6 bases from V and 5 bases from J, the junction contained 11 bases not matched to a gene. This CDR3 region has 15 residues. For the CDR3, the DNA is TGTGCCAGCAGGATCCCGGGCAGGGGGCAGGAGACCCAGTACTTC. It specifies CASRIPGRGQETQYF.

The genes are TRBV19 and TRBJ2-6, with a tentative D call TRBD1 (5 bases). The CDR3 runs 18 residues. Germline values: CDR1 LNHDA, CDR2 SQIVND (reference sequence). Trimming took off 1 base at V and 1 base at J, with 14 bases between the two ends. The CDR3 here is CASSIGGRVLSGANVLTF. The DNA of the CDR3 is TGTGCCAGTAGTATAGGGGGCAGGGTCCTGTCTGGGGCCAACGTCCTGACTTTC.

This sequence joins TRBV9 and TRBJ2-3; tentative D call: TRBD2 (6 bases). The CDR3 totals 16 residues. Germline CDR1 SGDLS, CDR2 YYNGEE. Deletions cut 0 bases from V and 0 bases from J, with 11 bases between. Here the CDR3 reads CASSVDGAGSTDTQYF. In DNA form, the CDR3 reads TGTGCCAGCAGCGTAGATGGGGCGGGGAGCACAGATACGCAGTATTTT.

V and J are TRBV1 and TRBJ1-2. TRBV1 constitutes a pseudogene. This CDR3 spans 14 amino acids. The DNA for the CDR3 is TGCACCAGCAGCCAACCCCCTGTTTACTATGGCTACACCTTC. Residues: CTSSQPPVYYGYTF.